In this sample, the clone carrying this T cell receptor beta chain turned up a few times. The sample originates from a study of T-cell reconstitution after alpha-beta-depleted transplantation in children. The CDR3 sequence is 13 residues long. Germline V gives CDR1 DFQATT, CDR2 SNEGSKA (reference sequence). Trimming removed 4 bases from V and 2 bases from J, with 9 bases in between. The TCRbeta library incorporated unique molecular identifiers. TCRdb fed the PCR reads into MiXCR, producing one record per CDR3 protein. The sample contains about 980,000 distinct CDR3 sequences, around 30% of which appear only once.

The receptor comes from a boy in the first two years of life who had a stem cell transplant for SCID, so the T cells may come from the graft donor. The rearrangement links TRBV20-1 to TRBJ1-5; D not resolved. The sequenced sample was PBMCs, mostly from graft donor cells, obtained 360 days after TCRalphabeta/CD19-depleted stem cell transplant. CDR3 nucleotides: TGCAGTGCTATAGAATCTGGCAATCAGCCCCAGCATTTT. It translates to CSAIESGNQPQHF.